This T cell receptor (beta chain) was identified in a study of blood T cell repertoires in COVID-19. Generated by immunoSEQ multiplex PCR, the TCRdb table keeps only in-frame clones and is missing some. The table shows about 300,000 clones, with approximately 89% occurring only once. The source of this sequence is a woman aged 25 to 39 with COVID-19, enrolled during active disease. The sequencing sample was made of peripheral blood.

CDR3 amino acids: CATLNTNTGELFF. The CDR3 coding sequence is TGTGCCACATTAAACACAAACACCGGGGAGCTGTTTTTT. The chain is built from TRBV5-5 and TRBJ2-2; D call uncertain. From germline, CDR1 is SGHKS and CDR2 YYEKEE (reference sequence). The CDR3 has 13 residues. The ends were cut back, 9 bases at V and 2 bases at J, with 11 bases in the middle.